These T cell receptor beta chains were read from a single sample in a study of CD8+CD57+ T cells in acquired aplastic anemia. In TCRdb, the reads were re-called with MiXCR into one record per CDR3 protein. The table records 270,000 or so distinct CDR3 sequences, 82% of them present only once. Input material: sorted CD4+, CD8+, or CD8+CD57+ T cells (not recorded which) from PBMCs. These receptors came from a human donor with aplastic anemia. Each CDR3 is given with its conserved first and last residue. D genes are given only for firm matches. Size is stated for part of the rows, as once, few or many counts, or as a class when the clone is expanded.

J | D | size | V | DNA | CDR3
TRBJ2-5 | NA | NA | TRBV9 | TGTGCCAGCAGCGTAGAGGACTATCCCCTGGTGAACAGGACCCAGTACTTC | CASSVEDYPLVNRTQYF
TRBJ1-5 | NA | NA | TRBV7-9 | TGTGCCAGCAGCCAGTCCAATGGCGAGCAGCCCCAGCATTTT | CASSQSNGEQPQHF
TRBJ2-7 | NA | NA | TRBV5-1 | TGCGCCACCAGCTTGCGTACAGACTACGAGCAGTACTTC | CATSLRTDYEQYF
TRBJ2-2 | TRBD2 | NA | TRBV19 | TGTGCCAGTAGCATAGCGGGGGTAGCCTCCAATGAGCTGTTCTTT | CASSIAGVASNELFF
TRBJ1-2 | NA | NA | TRBV7-2 | TGTGCCAGCAGCACCATCAGGGGCTTCGACTCTTATGGCTACACCTTC | CASSTIRGFDSYGYTF
TRBJ2-3 | NA | NA | TRBV9 | NA | CASGVAGGLQYFDF
TRBJ2-3 | TRBD1 | NA | TRBV11-2 | TGTGCCAGCAGCTTCCCAGGGGGTACCGATACGCAGTATTTT | CASSFPGGTDTQYF
TRBJ2-3 | NA | NA | TRBV29-1 | TGCAGCGTTGGACTAACCGACACAGATACGCAGTATTTT | CSVGLTDTDTQYF
TRBJ2-7 | NA | NA | TRBV2 | TGTGCCAGCAACCCTCAACAAGGCTACGAGCAGTACTTC | CASNPQQGYEQYF
TRBJ1-5 | NA | NA | TRBV11-1 | TGTGCCAGCAGTGAGACTGATAACAATCAGCCCCAGCATTTT | CASSETDNNQPQHF
TRBJ1-2 | NA | once | TRBV7-6 | TGTGCCAGCACCGTGGGGAGGGACGGCGTCGTGTATGGCTACACCTTC | CASTVGRDGVVYGYTF
TRBJ2-5 | NA | NA | TRBV2 | TGTGCCAGCAGTGAAGCGCTTGCAGTCCAAGAGACCCAGTACTTC | CASSEALAVQETQYF
TRBJ2-5 | NA | NA | TRBV7-8 | TGTGCCAGCAACGTAGCTAGGGAGACCGAGAAGTTC | CASNVARETEKF
TRBJ2-3 | TRBD2 | few | TRBV29-1 | TGCAGCGTTGACGGGTGGGCGGGAGTGACAGATACGCAGTATTTT | CSVDGWAGVTDTQYF
TRBJ2-1 | NA | NA | TRBV11-3 | TGCGCCAGCAGCTTAGAACAGCCAGGTGAGCAGTTCTTC | CASSLEQPGEQFF
TRBJ2-5 | TRBD1 | NA | TRBV5-1 | TGCGCCGGACAGGGGGCTAGGGGGGACAAGTACTTC | CAGQGARGDKYF
TRBJ1-5 | NA | once | TRBV7-9 | TGTGCCAGCAGCTTAGGAGGAGCCGAGTATCAGCCCCAGCATTTT | CASSLGGAEYQPQHF
TRBJ2-5 | TRBD2 | NA | TRBV2 | TGTGCCAGCGGCTTCGGGGACGGGACTAAAGAGACCCAGTACTTC | CASGFGDGTKETQYF
TRBJ2-3 | NA | NA | TRBV7-9 | TGTGCCTACGAGGAAGCGGCGTACCAAGAGCCCCAGTTT | CAYEEAAYQEPQF
TRBJ2-7 | NA | NA | TRBV10-3 | TGTGCCAGCACCCTAAGCGGCGGGGGCCCATACGAGCAGTACTTC | CASTLSGGGPYEQYF
TRBJ1-2 | NA | NA | TRBV24-1 | TGTGCCACCAGTGATGGTACAGCTTATGGCTACACCTTC | CATSDGTAYGYTF
TRBJ1-1 | NA | NA | TRBV20-1 | TGCAGTGCTCGAGGGGTGGGGGGGGCGGACACTGAAGCTTTCTTT | CSARGVGGADTEAFF
TRBJ2-7 | TRBD2 | NA | TRBV7-8 | TGTGCCAGCAGCCAGCGCGGGGGGGAGGCCTACGAGCAGTACTTC | CASSQRGGEAYEQYF
TRBJ2-5 | NA | NA | TRBV7-3 | TGTGCCAGCTCAAGACTGGCCAACGCCGTTGAACACACCCAGTACTTC | CASSRLANAVEHTQYF
TRBJ2-5 | TRBD1 | many | TRBV13 | TGTGCCAGCAGCTCGGGACAGGGTAGGAAGGCGGAGACCCAGTACTTC | CASSSGQGRKAETQYF
TRBJ1-1 | NA | NA | TRBV7-9 | TGTGCCAGCAGCCCCGCCAAGGAGGGAGGCGGGGGGCAATTCTTT | CASSPAKEGGGGQFF
TRBJ2-2 | NA | NA | TRBV7-7 | NA | CASTLGRVPSGANVLTFGELFF
TRBJ2-7 | NA | NA | TRBV7-9 | TGTGCCAGCAGCGTAGAGGGTAGCGGCGGGGCCGAGGAGTACTTC | CASSVEGSGGAEEYF
TRBJ2-4 | NA | NA | TRBV7-3 | TGTGCCAGCGGTGGTGCTGGGACTTTTCAGTACTTC | CASGGAGTFQYF
TRBJ2-7 | TRBD2 | once | TRBV11-2 | TGTGCCAGCAGCCCAATCCTTGGGGGACTAGCGTTTTACGAGCAGTACTTC | CASSPILGGLAFYEQYF
TRBJ1-1 | TRBD1 | NA | TRBV9 | TGTGCCAGCAGCGCAGGGGGGGATGGGACTGAAGATTTCTTT | CASSAGGDGTEDFF
TRBJ1-6 | NA | NA | TRBV6-5 | TGTGCCAGCAGGCAACCGAGGACGGATAATTCACCCCTCCACTTT | CASRQPRTDNSPLHF
TRBJ2-1 | NA | NA | TRBV7-8 | TGTGCCAGCAGCCAGGGGGGAGGTCCCGGTCAGGATGAGCAGTTCTTC | CASSQGGGPGQDEQFF
TRBJ1-1 | TRBD1 | NA | TRBV7-2 | TGTGCCAGCAGCGAAACAGGGGGTCCTGAAGCTTTCTTT | CASSETGGPEAFF
TRBJ1-1 | NA | NA | TRBV5-1 | TGCGCCAGCAGCTGGGGGGGGGCGCCGAACACTGAAGCTTTCTTT | CASSWGGAPNTEAFF
TRBJ2-7 | NA | NA | TRBV7-6 | TGTGCCAGCAGCGGGGGGGGGACAGGCGCCTACTATGGCTACTTC | CASSGGGTGAYYGYF
TRBJ2-3 | TRBD1 | NA | TRBV9 | TGTGCCAGCAGCGTAACAGGGGGAACCGGGGCGCTGTATTTT | CASSVTGGTGALYF
TRBJ1-1 | NA | NA | TRBV20-1 | TGCAGTGCCAGGAGCCGGAGGGGGAATAACACTGAAGCTTTCTTT | CSARSRRGNNTEAFF
TRBJ2-7 | NA | NA | TRBV20-1 | TGCAGTGCTAGAGACAGAGACAAGGACTACGAGCAGTACTTC | CSARDRDKDYEQYF
TRBJ2-5 | NA | NA | TRBV7-9 | TGTGCCAGCAGCAGAGGCCCCGGGGAAGAGTTTTTTGACTTC | CASSRGPGEEFFDF
TRBJ1-1 | NA | once | TRBV19 | TGTGCCAGTAGCTTAGAGGAAGGGCGGACTGCAGCTTTCTTT | CASSLEEGRTAAFF
TRBJ1-5 | NA | NA | TRBV5-5 | TGTGCCAGCAGCGAGGGGGAGGGCAATCAGCCCCAGCATTTT | CASSEGEGNQPQHF
TRBJ2-3 | TRBD2 | NA | TRBV7-8 | TGTGCCAGCAGGGTAGCGGGCGGAGATACGCCGCATTTT | CASRVAGGDTPHF
TRBJ2-3 | TRBD1 | NA | TRBV2 | TGTGCCGGGACAGGGGATCACACAGATACGCAGTATTTT | CAGTGDHTDTQYF
TRBJ2-3 | TRBD2 | NA | TRBV7-9 | TGTGCCAGCAGCTTTGAGAGAAGCGGGGGGGGCGATGAGCATTTT | CASSFERSGGGDEHF
TRBJ2-3 | TRBD1 | NA | TRBV7-9 | TGTGCCAGCAGCTTAGCGAGGGGGCCCGATACGTTCTATTTT | CASSLARGPDTFYF
TRBJ2-3 | TRBD2 | NA | TRBV2 | TGTGGCAGCGGGGGGGGGGAGACAGATACGCAGTATTTT | CGSGGGETDTQYF
TRBJ2-2 | NA | NA | TRBV5-4 | TGTGCCAGCAGCTTACCGCGACGGGAGCTGTTTTTT | CASSLPRRELFF
TRBJ1-1 | NA | once | TRBV9 | TGTGCCAGCAGCGTAGGTCTGACCAGGAACACTGAAGCTTTCTTT | CASSVGLTRNTEAFF
TRBJ1-2 | NA | NA | TRBV11-3 | TGTGCCAGCAGCTTAGATGGGAGAGCCGACTATGGCTACACCTTC | CASSLDGRADYGYTF
TRBJ2-1 | TRBD2 | NA | TRBV7-9 | TGTGCCAGCAGCGCCTGGACTAGCGGGAGTTATGAGCAGTTCTTC | CASSAWTSGSYEQFF
TRBJ2-1 | TRBD2 | NA | TRBV2 | TGTGCCAGCAGTTTCGCGGGGGGATACTACGATCAGTACTTCTTC | CASSFAGGYYDQYFF
TRBJ2-2 | TRBD1 | NA | TRBV7-7 | TGTGCTAGCAGCGTGGGACAGGGAATCACCGGGGAGCTGTTTTTT | CASSVGQGITGELFF
TRBJ2-5 | NA | NA | TRBV7-3 | TGTGCCAGCTCAAGAGAGGCCAACGACGTGGAACACTACTTC | CASSREANDVEHYF
TRBJ2-1 | NA | NA | TRBV7-9 | TGTGCCAGCAGTGATGGGGGGATCCGTGGGCAGGTCTTC | CASSDGGIRGQVF
TRBJ1-1 | NA | NA | TRBV7-9 | TGTGCCAGCAGCTTATCGGGTAGCTACGGTGCCAACGTCTTT | CASSLSGSYGANVF
TRBJ1-4 | NA | NA | TRBV12-5 | TGTGCTAGTGGTTGGGGGACCGAGAATGAAAAACTGTTTTTT | CASGWGTENEKLFF
TRBJ2-5 | NA | NA | TRBV15 | TGTGCCACCAGCAGCCGCAGCGTGCAAGAGACCCAGTACTTC | CATSSRSVQETQYF
TRBJ2-1 | NA | few | TRBV5-6 | TGTGCCAGCAGCTTTGGGGGGGGCCATGAGCAGTTCTTC | CASSFGGGHEQFF